A selection of T cell receptor beta chains follows, all from one sample in a study of cytomegalovirus exposure and HLA in healthy donors. Sequenced by immunoSEQ multiplex PCR; TCRdb stores in-frame clones only, minus some. The data contain fewer than 200,000 clones, around 83% of them seen just once; the ten biggest clones take up about 1.6%. The sample comprised PBMCs. These receptors originate from a man in his fifties in good health and CMV-seronegative. CDR3s include the opening cysteine and the closing phenylalanine or tryptophan. A D gene is named only where the DNA matches it firmly. The size entry is marked missing in some rows and otherwise reads once, few, many or a size class.

j_call,d_call,clone_size,v_call,cdr3_nt,cdr3_aa
TRBJ1-2,NA,few,TRBV4-3,TGCGCCAGCAGCCATCGAGAAACAGGATACTATGGCTACACCTTC,CASSHRETGYYGYTF
TRBJ2-1,NA,NA,TRBV9,TGTGCCAGCAGCGGGGTGACAGGACCCTACAATGAGCAGTTCTTC,CASSGVTGPYNEQFF
TRBJ2-7,TRBD2,NA,TRBV7-6,TGTGCCAGCAGCTTAGGACCGTTTGGGACTAGCGGGAAAAGCTCCTACGAGCAGTACTTC,CASSLGPFGTSGKSSYEQYF
TRBJ1-1,TRBD1,NA,TRBV5-5,TGTGCCAGCAGCATGTACAGGGGCTCTAACACTGAAGCTTTCTTT,CASSMYRGSNTEAFF
TRBJ2-5,TRBD2,once,TRBV28,TGTGCCAGCACCGGACTAGCGGAAGAGACCCAGTACTTC,CASTGLAEETQYF
TRBJ2-3,TRBD2,NA,TRBV19,TGTGCCAGTAGTATTCAAAGCGGGGGGGCGACAGATACGCAGTATTTT,CASSIQSGGATDTQYF
TRBJ2-3,NA,NA,TRBV5-1,TGCGCCAGCAGCTTGGCGGAAACCAGCACAGATACACAGTATTTT,CASSLAETSTDTQYF
TRBJ2-1,TRBD1,many,TRBV2,TGTGCCAGCAGTGGTGACAGGGGCGATGATGAGCAGTTCTTC,CASSGDRGDDEQFF
TRBJ2-2,TRBD1,NA,TRBV9,TGTGCCAGCAGCGCCGCCGGACAGGCCTCGAACACCGGGGAGCTGTTTTTT,CASSAAGQASNTGELFF
TRBJ2-3,NA,few,TRBV6-6,TGTGCCAGCAGTTCCCGGGACAAGTTCACAGATACGCAGTATTTT,CASSSRDKFTDTQYF
TRBJ2-3,NA,NA,TRBV28,TGTGCCAGCAGCCATGACAGATACCGAACAGATACGCAGTATTTT,CASSHDRYRTDTQYF
TRBJ1-2,TRBD1,NA,TRBV6-5,TGTGCCAGCAGATACCCCGGACAGGGGGCGCGAGGCTACACCTTC,CASRYPGQGARGYTF
TRBJ2-1,NA,NA,TRBV11-2,TGTGCCAGCAGCTTGGGGGGGGCGGGTGAGCAGTTCTTC,CASSLGGAGEQFF
TRBJ1-2,TRBD1,NA,TRBV28,TGTGCCAGCACCCTTAACCGGGACAGGGGGCTTGATGGCTACACCTTC,CASTLNRDRGLDGYTF
TRBJ1-5,NA,NA,TRBV7-9,TGTGCCAGCAGCTTCGAGGGAACCCAGCCCCAGCATTTT,CASSFEGTQPQHF
TRBJ2-2,TRBD2,NA,TRBV6-1,TGTGCCAGCAGTGGGGCCCTTGGCGGGAGGGCCCCCGGGGAGCTGTTTTTT,CASSGALGGRAPGELFF
TRBJ2-4,TRBD2,NA,TRBV7-8,TGTGCCAGCAGCTTACCCCCCCGGGGACTAGCGGGAAGACTAGCCAAAAACATTCAGTACTTC,CASSLPPRGLAGRLAKNIQYF
TRBJ1-2,NA,NA,TRBV2,TGTGTCTGCGGGGTAGGTTATGGCTACACCTTC,CVCGVGYGYTF
TRBJ2-4,TRBD2,NA,TRBV19,TGTGCCAGTAAAGTTAGCGGGATGGACATTCAGTACTTC,CASKVSGMDIQYF
TRBJ2-7,TRBD1,NA,TRBV7-9,TGTGCCAGCAGCCGGACAGGGGGCGCCGGGCAGTACTTC,CASSRTGGAGQYF
TRBJ2-1,TRBD2,few,TRBV11-3,TGTGCCAGCAGCTCGGGACTAGCGACATCCAGCTCCTACAATGAGCAGTTCTTC,CASSSGLATSSSYNEQFF
TRBJ2-1,TRBD1,NA,TRBV5-1,TGCGCCAGCAGCCTGGGACAGGGGGGAAGCGGGCAGTTCTTC,CASSLGQGGSGQFF
TRBJ2-7,TRBD2,NA,TRBV5-6,TGTGCCAGCAGCTTGCGGCGGGAGGACTACGAGCAGTACTTC,CASSLRREDYEQYF
TRBJ2-3,NA,NA,TRBV27,TGTGCCAGCAGCCTTCTGGGCAGCCAGAGCACAGATACGCAGTATTTT,CASSLLGSQSTDTQYF
TRBJ1-1,TRBD1,once,TRBV7-9,TGTGCCAGCGGCTTGGGACAGGGGTTATCCGAAGCTTTCTTT,CASGLGQGLSEAFF
TRBJ1-2,NA,NA,TRBV5-8,TGTGCCAGCAGGGCCGGGACACTCGTCTATGGCTACACCTTC,CASRAGTLVYGYTF
TRBJ2-2,TRBD2,NA,TRBV4-3,TGCGCCAGCAGCCAAGTTGCTAGCGGGGGGATCGGGGAGCTGTTTTTT,CASSQVASGGIGELFF
TRBJ1-5,NA,NA,TRBV2,TGTGCCAGCAGTCAGGGGCTAAATAGCAATCAGCCCCAGCATTTT,CASSQGLNSNQPQHF
TRBJ2-3,NA,NA,TRBV7-2,TGTGCCAGCAGCACATCGCCGGGACTGCTCACAGATACGCAGTATTTT,CASSTSPGLLTDTQYF
TRBJ2-7,NA,many,TRBV4-3,TGCGCCAGCAGCCAAGATTCCCTAGCGACCGAGCAGTACTTC,CASSQDSLATEQYF
TRBJ1-1,NA,NA,TRBV7-2,TGTGCCAGCAGCCTGTCGGGAGGGGAAGCTTTCTTT,CASSLSGGEAFF
TRBJ1-2,NA,NA,TRBV27,TGTGCCAGCAGCACCGACAGATCAGCTAACTATGGCTACACCTTC,CASSTDRSANYGYTF
TRBJ2-1,NA,NA,TRBV5-5,TGTGCCAGCAGCTTCGGAAGGAGTGGAGATGAGCAGTTCTTC,CASSFGRSGDEQFF
TRBJ2-1,TRBD2,NA,TRBV16,TGTGCCAGCAGCGCGACTAGCGGCCGATTTAATGAGCAGTTCTTC,CASSATSGRFNEQFF
TRBJ2-5,NA,NA,TRBV27,TGTGCCAGCAGTCCCGGGTACTTC,CASSPGYF
TRBJ1-2,TRBD1,NA,TRBV7-2,TGTGCCAGCAGCTCGACAGGGTACCGGCGTAGGGGTGGCTACACCTTC,CASSSTGYRRRGGYTF
TRBJ1-4,TRBD1,NA,TRBV7-9,TGTTCCAGCAGCCGAAGTCGGACAGGCCACGGAGGTGAAAAACTGTTTTTT,CSSSRSRTGHGGEKLFF
TRBJ2-3,NA,once,TRBV11-3,TGTGCCAGCAGCCTACATGGGAGAGATACGCAGTATTTT,CASSLHGRDTQYF
TRBJ2-7,TRBD2,few,TRBV15,TGTGCCACCAGCAGAGAAGCTAGCGGTTCCTACGAGCAGTACTTC,CATSREASGSYEQYF
TRBJ2-5,TRBD2,NA,TRBV4-1,TGCGCCAGCAGCCAAACTCGGAGCGGGGGGGCTAAGGAGACCCAGTACTTC,CASSQTRSGGAKETQYF
TRBJ1-4,TRBD1,once,TRBV5-1,TGCGCCAGCAGCTTGGAGGTTGACAGGGTTGAAAAACTGTTTTTT,CASSLEVDRVEKLFF
TRBJ2-5,NA,NA,TRBV9,TGTGCCAGCAGCGCACAACAGGTAGCTGAGACCCAGTACTTC,CASSAQQVAETQYF
TRBJ1-2,NA,once,TRBV6-5,TGTGCCAGCAGCACAGAGGGTGGCTATGGCTACACCTTC,CASSTEGGYGYTF
TRBJ1-1,NA,NA,TRBV6-5,TGTGCCAGCAGTGAACTCAGGGGAGCTTTCTTT,CASSELRGAFF
TRBJ2-5,TRBD2,NA,TRBV15,TGTGCCACCAGCAGAGAACGTGCGGGCGGGAGGTTGGAGACCCAGTACTTC,CATSRERAGGRLETQYF